This TCR beta chain came from a study of cytomegalovirus exposure and HLA in healthy donors. Findings and limits, study-wide: In a later analysis, CMV-associated beta chains were mostly HLA-associated, it appeared.

CDR1 is SGHRS, CDR2 YFSETQ, per germline. This CDR3 is 15 amino acids long. V shed 0 bases and J 7 bases; nucleotides not matched to a gene: 1. Both 60 Vbeta primers and 13 Jbeta primers went into the PCR. Profiling relied on immunoSEQ multiplex PCR, and the TCRdb table lists in-frame clones only, not all of them. The sample contains fewer than 150,000 clones, about 80% of which appear only once. Comment on this clone: Its specificity is unknown.

This chain joins TRBV5-1 and TRBJ1-4; TRBD1 matches at 12 bases. The origin of this receptor is a male donor in good health and CMV-seronegative. Sequencing used PBMCs. The CDR3 region is CASSLAGQGAEKLFF. CDR3 sequence (DNA): TGCGCCAGCAGCTTGGCGGGACAGGGGGCTGAAAAACTGTTTTTT.